This TCR beta chain was identified in a study of Ad26.COV2.S vaccination and SARS-CoV-2 variants. About the research overall: Donor got 5x10^10 or 1x10^11 viral particles of Ad26.COV2.S. General observations from the study: Substantial response breadth was reportedly seen for spike-specific CD8+ and CD4+ T cells after vaccination.

This CDR3 is 18 amino acids long. V was trimmed by 1 base and J by 1 base, leaving 20 bases between them. Germline assignment: CDR1 SGHDT and CDR2 YYEEEE. Concerning this clone itself: What it binds is unknown.

Treatment in this sample: over 15 received Ad26.COV2.S at low or high dose, single or two shots; 5 received placebo; per-sample allocation not given. The samples were gathered on day 63 after the first injection of vaccine or placebo. Expressing Wuhan-strain SARS-CoV-2 spike, an Ad26 vector served as the vaccine. Some clones are missing from TCRdb's copy, which holds only in-frame ones; the method was immunoSEQ multiplex PCR. The sample shows about 350,000 clones, around 84% of them seen only once. Sequenced material: peripheral blood, taken in a trial of Ad26.COV2.S vaccine versus placebo. This sequence joins TRBV5-6 and TRBJ1-1, with D perhaps TRBD1 (6 bases). This receptor was obtained from a person between 18 and 65 years old who received the Ad26.COV2.S COVID-19 vaccine or a placebo. The CDR3 DNA sequence: TGTGCCAGCAGCTTGATTCCTGTGTCAGGGGTAGGGAACACTGAAGCTTTCTTT. Protein product: CASSLIPVSGVGNTEAFF. Using reference TRBV5-6 and TRBJ1-1 for the parts outside the CDR3, the full variable domain is DAGVTQSPTHLIKTRGQQVTLRCSPKSGHDTVSWYQQALGQGPQFIFQYYEEEERQRGNFPDRFSGHQFPNYSSELNVNALLLGDSALYLCASSLIPVSGVGNTEAFFGQGTRLTVV.